This T cell receptor beta chain was captured by sequencing in a study of cytomegalovirus exposure and HLA in healthy donors. 60 Vbeta and 13 Jbeta primers were used in PCR. Sequenced by immunoSEQ multiplex PCR; TCRdb stores in-frame clones only, minus some. The data show roughly 43,000 clones, under 65% seen once. CDR3 length: 14 residues. With 2 bases removed from V and 1 base from J, the gap between germline ends came to 7 bases. From germline, CDR1 is SEHNR and CDR2 FQNEAQ (reference sequence). The chain recombines TRBV7-9 with TRBJ2-3; D gene uncertain. This clonotype was sampled from a human donor in good health. Sequenced input: PBMCs. The CDR3 region is CASSLNRGTDTQYF. For the CDR3, the DNA is TGTGCCAGCAGCTTAAATCGGGGCACAGATACGCAGTATTTT.